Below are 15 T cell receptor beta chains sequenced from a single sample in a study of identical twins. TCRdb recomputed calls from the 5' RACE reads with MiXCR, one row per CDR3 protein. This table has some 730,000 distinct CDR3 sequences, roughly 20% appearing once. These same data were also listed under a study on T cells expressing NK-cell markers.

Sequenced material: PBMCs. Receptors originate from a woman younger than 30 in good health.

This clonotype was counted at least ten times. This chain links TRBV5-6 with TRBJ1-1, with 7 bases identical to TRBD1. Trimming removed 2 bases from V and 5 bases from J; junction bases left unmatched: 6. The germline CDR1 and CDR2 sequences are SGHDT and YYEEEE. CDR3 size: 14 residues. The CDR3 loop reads CASSFQGDGTEAFF. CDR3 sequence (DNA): TGTGCCAGCAGCTTCCAGGGGGATGGGACTGAAGCTTTCTTT.

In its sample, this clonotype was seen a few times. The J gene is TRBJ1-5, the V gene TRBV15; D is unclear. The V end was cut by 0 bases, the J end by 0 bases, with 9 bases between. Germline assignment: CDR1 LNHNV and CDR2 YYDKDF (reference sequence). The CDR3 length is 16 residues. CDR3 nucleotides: TGTGCCACCAGCAGAGATGTCCCAGGTAGCAATCAGCCCCAGCATTTT. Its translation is CATSRDVPGSNQPQHF.

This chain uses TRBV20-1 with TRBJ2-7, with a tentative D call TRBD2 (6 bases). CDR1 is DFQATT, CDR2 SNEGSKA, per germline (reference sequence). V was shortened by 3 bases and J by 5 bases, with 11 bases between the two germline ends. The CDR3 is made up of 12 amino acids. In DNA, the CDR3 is TGCAGTGCTAGGGGCCGGGGGAACGAGCAGTACTTC. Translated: CSARGRGNEQYF.

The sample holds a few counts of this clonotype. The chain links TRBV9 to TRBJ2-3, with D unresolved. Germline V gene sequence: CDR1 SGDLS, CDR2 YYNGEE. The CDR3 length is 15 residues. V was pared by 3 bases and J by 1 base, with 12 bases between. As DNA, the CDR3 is TGTGCCAGCAGCGCGACGGTCTCTGGCACAGATACGCAGTATTTT. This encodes CASSATVSGTDTQYF.

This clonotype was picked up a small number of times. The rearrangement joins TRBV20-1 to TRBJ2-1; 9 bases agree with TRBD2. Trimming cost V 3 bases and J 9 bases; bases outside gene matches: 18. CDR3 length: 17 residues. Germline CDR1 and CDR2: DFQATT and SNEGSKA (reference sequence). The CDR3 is CSASQGVLAGPSGEQFF. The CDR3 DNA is TGCAGTGCTAGCCAAGGGGTCCTAGCGGGACCATCTGGTGAGCAGTTCTTC.

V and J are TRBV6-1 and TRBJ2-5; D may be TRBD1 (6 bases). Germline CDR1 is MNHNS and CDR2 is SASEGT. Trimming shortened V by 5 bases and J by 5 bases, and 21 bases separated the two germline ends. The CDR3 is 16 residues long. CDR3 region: CASSPRGMAIFETQYF. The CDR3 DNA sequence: TGTGCCAGCAGTCCGAGGGGGATGGCCATTTTTGAGACCCAGTACTTC.

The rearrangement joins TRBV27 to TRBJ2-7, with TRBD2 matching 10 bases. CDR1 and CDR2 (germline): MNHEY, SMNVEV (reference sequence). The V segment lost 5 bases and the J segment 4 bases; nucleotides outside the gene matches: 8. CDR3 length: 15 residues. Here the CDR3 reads CASSPSAGGFYEQYF. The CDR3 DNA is TGTGCCAGCAGTCCGTCAGCGGGAGGGTTTTACGAGCAGTACTTC.

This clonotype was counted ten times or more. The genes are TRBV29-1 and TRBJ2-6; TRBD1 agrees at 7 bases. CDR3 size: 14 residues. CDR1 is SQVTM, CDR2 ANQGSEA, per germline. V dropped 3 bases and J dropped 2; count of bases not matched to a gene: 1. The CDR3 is CSVDQGAGANVLTF. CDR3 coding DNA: TGCAGCGTTGACCAGGGGGCTGGGGCCAACGTCCTGACTTTC.

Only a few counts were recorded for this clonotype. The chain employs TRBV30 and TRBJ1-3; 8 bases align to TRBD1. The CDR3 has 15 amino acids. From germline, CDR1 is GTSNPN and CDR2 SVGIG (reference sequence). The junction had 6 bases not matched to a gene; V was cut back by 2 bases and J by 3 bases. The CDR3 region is CAWSKTGQVGNTIYF. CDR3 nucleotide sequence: TGTGCCTGGAGTAAAACGGGACAGGTTGGAAACACCATATATTTT.

CDR3 sequence reads: CASGLGQGDSGANVLTF. The DNA for the CDR3 is TGTGCCAGCGGACTAGGACAGGGCGACTCTGGGGCCAACGTCCTGACTTTC. The chain uses TRBV7-2 and TRBJ2-6; perhaps TRBD1 as D (8 bases). Trimming cost V 8 bases and J 0 bases, with 17 bases left between them. Germline CDR1 reads SGHTA; CDR2 reads FQGNSA. The CDR3 covers 17 residues.

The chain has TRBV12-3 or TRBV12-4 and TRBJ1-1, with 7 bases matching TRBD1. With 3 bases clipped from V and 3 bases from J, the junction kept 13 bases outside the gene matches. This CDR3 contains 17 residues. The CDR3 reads CASSFSIGTAGDTEAFF. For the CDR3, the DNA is TGTGCCAGCAGTTTCTCGATAGGGACAGCTGGGGACACTGAAGCTTTCTTT.

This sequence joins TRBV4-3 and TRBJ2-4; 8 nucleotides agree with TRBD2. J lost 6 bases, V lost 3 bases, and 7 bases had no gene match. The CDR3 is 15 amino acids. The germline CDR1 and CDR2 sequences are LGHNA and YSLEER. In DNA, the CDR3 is TGCGCCAGCAGCCAGACTCCCGGGGGGGGAAACATTCAGTACTTC. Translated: CASSQTPGGGNIQYF.

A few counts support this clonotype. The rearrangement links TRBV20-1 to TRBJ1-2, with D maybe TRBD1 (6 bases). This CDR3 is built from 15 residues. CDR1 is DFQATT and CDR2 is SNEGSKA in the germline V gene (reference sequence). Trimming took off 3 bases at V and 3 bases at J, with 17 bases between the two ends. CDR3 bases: TGCAGTGCTAGTCTCCCCTCCAGGGGTGACTATGGCTACACCTTC. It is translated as CSASLPSRGDYGYTF.

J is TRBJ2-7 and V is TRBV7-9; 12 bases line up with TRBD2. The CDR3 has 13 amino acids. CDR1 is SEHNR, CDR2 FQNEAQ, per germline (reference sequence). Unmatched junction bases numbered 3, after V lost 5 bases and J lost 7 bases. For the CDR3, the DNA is TGTGCCAGCAGCGGAGGGACTAGCGGGGAGCAGTACTTC. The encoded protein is CASSGGTSGEQYF.

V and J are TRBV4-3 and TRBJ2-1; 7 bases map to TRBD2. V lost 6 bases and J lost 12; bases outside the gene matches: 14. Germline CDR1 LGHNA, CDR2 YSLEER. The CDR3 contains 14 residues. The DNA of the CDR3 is TGCGCCAGCAGTCTCGGACTAGGACTTGACGGGCAGTTCTTC. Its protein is CASSLGLGLDGQFF.